The entry that follows covers one T cell receptor (beta chain) sequence. Its antigen is unidentified. Trimming removed 6 bases from V and 5 bases from J; junction bases left unmatched: 7. CDR3 length: 15 amino acids. Looked up from germline, CDR1 is MNHNY and CDR2 is SVGAGI (reference sequence). These data come from a study of regulatory and conventional T cells in RAG deficiency. General study findings and limits: Compared with controls, unique Treg TCR beta sequences dropped about 110-fold in Omenn syndrome and CID/AS. Omenn CD25-high CD127-low cells may be activated cells, not true Tregs. Shorter CDR3s in all patient subsets; >85% Treg-Tconv overlap in Omenn. Control T-cell subsets had markedly higher Shannon entropy and lower Simpson indices than RAG-deficient patients.

Blood CD4+ CD25-low CD127-high conventional T cells supplied the genomic DNA template. Here immunoSEQ multiplex PCR was the method, and the copy in TCRdb shows in-frame clones only, minus some. This sample has over 45,000 clones, with 70% to 90% found just once. The same data also contributed to another study, on regulatory T cells. As reported in that work: Amplification used 52 TRBV primers and 13 TRBJ primers.

The TCR was taken from a human donor in good health. This rearrangement joins TRBV6-6 to TRBJ2-2; 9 bases are shared with TRBD1. Sample: CD4+ effector T cells sorted from blood. The DNA for the CDR3 is TGTGCCAGCAGCCCAGAGACAGGGGGGACCGGGGAGCTGTTTTTT. Amino acid sequence: CASSPETGGTGELFF.